The present T cell receptor (beta chain) was sequenced within a study of cytomegalovirus exposure and HLA in healthy donors. Study-level results: A later analysis linked about 17,000 TCR beta sequences to HLA alleles at 0.05 false discovery rate. Roughly even sequencing depth across donors was the assumption behind the presence/absence analyses.

This PCR relied on a set of 60 Vbeta primers and 13 Jbeta primers. Sequencing used immunoSEQ multiplex PCR; TCRdb keeps in-frame clones, though not all of them. Of 90,000 to 140,000 clones in the sample, roughly 80% were seen once. A word on this clone: Antigen specificity is unknown. Other nucleotide sequences from this sample produce the same CDR3.

The germline CDR1 and CDR2 sequences are MNHNS and SASEGT. The length of the CDR3 is 15 residues. J gave up 4 bases and V 1 base, and 5 bases lay outside the gene matches. This rearrangement joins TRBV6-1 to TRBJ2-7, with TRBD1 matching 9 bases. The sequenced material came from PBMCs. The sequence was obtained from a man aged 30-40 years in good health and CMV-seropositive. The CDR3 is CASSEGTGGRYEQYF. Here the CDR3 DNA reads TGTGCCAGCAGTGAAGGAACAGGGGGCAGATACGAGCAGTACTTC.